This TCR beta chain was retrieved from a study of blood T cells in healthy people across ages. Overall study context: Researchers report that template switching captured about one barcoded beta molecule per two T cells. Whole-study findings and limits: Diversity of TCR beta per million T cells declined in a roughly linear way with age. A strong correlation between TCR beta diversity and naive T cell percentage was seen.

A second PCR of about 6 to 12 cycles used a sample-barcoded 5' primer and a J-beta primer mix. TCRdb re-called the 5' RACE reads with MiXCR, one entry per CDR3 protein. Here the sample spans approximately 940,000 distinct CDR3 sequences, under 50% being singletons. Every donor provided 9.5 to 10 milliliters of peripheral blood. The V and J ends lost 2 bases and 10 bases respectively, with 15 bases between them. This CDR3 has 15 residues. Germline CDR1 and CDR2: ENHRY and SYGVKD. Comment on this clonotype: As yet, its antigen is unknown.

The specimen sequenced was blood. The receptor was isolated from a young man in good health. This sequence joins TRBV10-3 and TRBJ1-6; a weak D match, TRBD1 (5 bases). In DNA, the CDR3 is TGTGCCATCAGTGAGCTTCGTGGGGGAACGTCACCCCTCCACTTT. The encoded protein is CAISELRGGTSPLHF.